This is a list of T cell receptor beta chains from one sample in a study of cytomegalovirus exposure and HLA in healthy donors. Assay: immunoSEQ multiplex PCR; the TCRdb copy retains only in-frame clones and omits some. The sample holds more than 95,000 clones; roughly 82% are singletons and the top ten take roughly 5.3%. Specimen: PBMCs. These receptors originate from a man aged 18 to 35 in good health and CMV-seronegative. The CDR3 runs from the conserved cysteine through the conserved F or W. Each record gives: V gene, J gene, D gene, clone size, CDR3 protein, CDR3 DNA. A D gene is named only where the DNA matches it firmly. The size of a clone is reported for some rows only, either as once, few or many, or as a class for expanded clones.

>TRBV19|TRBJ1-2|NA|many
CASSRRGREDGYTF
TGTGCCAGTAGTAGAAGAGGACGGGAAGACGGCTACACCTTC
>TRBV10-3|TRBJ2-7|NA|NA
CAISLGGGYEQYF
TGTGCCATCAGTCTGGGAGGGGGCTACGAGCAGTACTTC
>TRBV7-2|TRBJ1-2|NA|few
CASSSLIRPGGYTF
TGTGCCAGCAGCTCCCTGATCCGACCGGGAGGCTACACCTTC
>TRBV4-1|TRBJ2-2|TRBD1|NA
CASSRTLGQGCGELFF
TGCGCCAGCAGCCGGACCCTAGGACAGGGGTGCGGGGAGCTGTTTTTT
>TRBV28|TRBJ1-4|NA|NA
CASSSGVSEKLFF
TGTGCCAGCAGTTCGGGGGTTTCCGAAAAACTGTTTTTT
>TRBV18|TRBJ1-2|NA|NA
CASSLTANYGYTF
TGTGCCAGCTCCCTTACAGCTAACTATGGCTACACCTTC
>TRBV19|TRBJ2-7|NA|NA
CASRDVGGPSYEQYF
TGTGCCAGTAGGGATGTGGGGGGGCCATCCTACGAGCAGTACTTC
>TRBV13|TRBJ1-1|TRBD1|NA
CASSPETGMNTEAFF
TGTGCCAGCAGCCCGGAGACAGGGATGAACACTGAAGCTTTCTTT
>TRBV6-5|TRBJ1-1|NA|many
CASSVDTGMNTEAFF
TGTGCCAGCAGTGTAGATACAGGGATGAACACTGAAGCTTTCTTT
>TRBV5-1|TRBJ2-7|NA|NA
CASSLETGSSYEQYF
TGCGCCAGCAGCTTGGAGACAGGAAGCTCCTACGAGCAGTACTTC
>TRBV29-1|TRBJ1-2|NA|NA
CSVGGNGGYTF
TGCAGCGTCGGAGGTAACGGAGGCTACACCTTC
>TRBV25-1|TRBJ2-1|NA|NA
CASSESEGRYNEQFF
TGTGCCAGCAGTGAATCCGAGGGGAGGTACAATGAGCAGTTCTTC
>TRBV2|TRBJ1-2|TRBD1|NA
CASSEGTGVDGYTF
TGTGCCAGCAGTGAAGGGACAGGAGTGGATGGCTACACCTTC
>TRBV6-1|TRBJ1-5|TRBD1|NA
CASSETLPGRRGRSNQPQHF
TGTGCCAGCAGTGAAACGCTCCCGGGTCGGAGGGGGCGTAGCAATCAGCCCCAGCATTTT
>TRBV7-8|TRBJ1-5|TRBD1|NA
CASSNDRGRNQPQHF
TGTGCCAGCAGCAATGACAGGGGTCGCAATCAGCCCCAGCATTTT
>TRBV10-1|TRBJ2-7|TRBD2|NA
CAPRGPIAGSSYEQYF
TGCGCCCCCAGAGGACCGATAGCGGGAAGCTCCTACGAGCAGTACTTC
>TRBV2|TRBJ1-6|TRBD1|NA
CASSRSGTDNSPLHF
TGTGCCAGCAGCCGCTCCGGGACAGATAATTCACCCCTCCACTTT
>TRBV5-1|TRBJ2-6|TRBD2|NA
CASSLLGGTKFLGANVLTF
TGCGCCAGCAGCTTGCTCGGTGGGACTAAATTCCTCGGGGCCAACGTCCTGACTTTC
>TRBV5-4|TRBJ1-4|TRBD1|NA
CASSLGQAVNEKLFF
TGTGCCAGCAGCTTAGGACAGGCCGTTAATGAAAAACTGTTTTTT
>TRBV29-1|TRBJ2-7|TRBD1|NA
CSVGGDRVYNEQYF
TGCAGCGTAGGGGGGGACAGGGTCTACAACGAGCAGTACTTC
>TRBV18|TRBJ1-1|TRBD1|few
CASSTGKGTEAFF
TGTGCCAGCTCGACAGGGAAGGGCACTGAAGCTTTCTTT
>TRBV30|TRBJ2-7|TRBD1|NA
CAWSRDSATYEQYF
TGTGCCTGGAGCCGGGACAGCGCTACCTACGAGCAGTACTTC
>TRBV5-6|TRBJ2-7|NA|NA
CASSLRRSSYEQYF
TGTGCCAGCAGCTTGCGCAGGTCCTCCTACGAGCAGTACTTC
>TRBV7-9|TRBJ2-7|NA|few
CASSRSYEQYF
TGTGCCAGCAGTCGCTCCTACGAGCAGTACTTC
>TRBV28|TRBJ1-2|NA|NA
CASSPPGDNYGYTF
TGTGCCAGCAGTCCACCCGGGGATAACTATGGCTACACCTTC
>TRBV5-1|TRBJ2-2|NA|NA
CASSPGLRSGELFF
TGCGCCAGCAGCCCCGGACTACGGTCCGGGGAGCTGTTTTTT
>TRBV4-1|TRBJ1-1|TRBD1|NA
CASSHDRGFAEAFF
TGCGCCAGCAGCCACGACAGGGGTTTCGCTGAAGCTTTCTTT
>TRBV27|TRBJ2-1|NA|NA
CASSLQDNNEQFF
TGTGCCAGCAGTTTACAGGACAACAATGAGCAGTTCTTC
>TRBV9|TRBJ2-4|NA|NA
CASSISDDTSAKNIQYF
TGTGCCAGCAGTATAAGTGATGACACCTCGGCCAAAAACATTCAGTACTTC
>TRBV5-1|TRBJ1-1|TRBD1|NA
CASSPGGTGQEAFF
TGCGCCAGCAGCCCCGGAGGGACAGGACAAGAAGCTTTCTTT
>TRBV4-1|TRBJ1-2|TRBD1|NA
CASSQGPGQGRGYTF
TGCGCCAGCAGCCAAGGCCCTGGACAGGGCCGCGGCTACACCTTC
>TRBV30|TRBJ1-3|NA|once
CAWGDWGDSSGNTIYF
TGTGCCTGGGGGGACTGGGGGGACTCGTCTGGAAACACCATATATTTT
>TRBV7-7|TRBJ2-3|TRBD2|NA
CASSPGLATDTQYF
TGTGCCAGCAGTCCGGGACTAGCAACAGATACGCAGTATTTT
>TRBV5-1|TRBJ1-4|TRBD1|NA
CASSLDRGGGTNEKLFF
TGCGCCAGCAGCTTAGACAGGGGAGGTGGCACTAATGAAAAACTGTTTTTT
>TRBV20-1|TRBJ2-1|NA|NA
CSARRVDEQFF
TGCAGTGCTAGGCGAGTGGATGAGCAGTTCTTC
>TRBV6-1|TRBJ2-5|NA|NA
CASSVGGRETQYF
TGTGCCAGCAGTGTGGGGGGACGAGAGACCCAGTACTTC
>TRBV6-6|TRBJ2-2|TRBD2|NA
CASGGLAGRTGELFF
TGTGCCAGCGGGGGACTAGCGGGGAGGACCGGGGAGCTGTTTTTT
>TRBV5-4|TRBJ2-5|NA|NA
CASSLVGGETQYF
TGTGCCAGCAGCTTGGTGGGGGGAGAGACCCAGTACTTC
>TRBV10-3|TRBJ1-5|NA|once
CAISPDRKSNQPQHF
TGTGCCATCAGCCCAGACAGAAAAAGCAATCAGCCCCAGCATTTT
>TRBV15|TRBJ2-1|NA|NA
CATSGSPYNEQFF
TGTGCCACCAGCGGGAGCCCCTACAATGAGCAGTTCTTC